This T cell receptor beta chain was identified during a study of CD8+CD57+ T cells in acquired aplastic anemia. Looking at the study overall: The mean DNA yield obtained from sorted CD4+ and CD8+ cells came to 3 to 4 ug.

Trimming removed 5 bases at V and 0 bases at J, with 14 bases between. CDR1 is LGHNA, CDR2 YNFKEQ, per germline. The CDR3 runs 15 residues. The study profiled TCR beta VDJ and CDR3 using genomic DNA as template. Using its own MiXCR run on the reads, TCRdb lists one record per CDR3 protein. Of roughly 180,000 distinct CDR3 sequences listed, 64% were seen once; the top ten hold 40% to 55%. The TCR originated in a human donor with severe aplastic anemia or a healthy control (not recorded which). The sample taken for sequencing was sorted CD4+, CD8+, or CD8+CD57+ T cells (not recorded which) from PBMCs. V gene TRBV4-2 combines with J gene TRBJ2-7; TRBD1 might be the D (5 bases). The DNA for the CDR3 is TGTGCCAGCAGCTTGGGGCAGGGAAACTCCTACGAGCAGTACTTC. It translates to CASSLGQGNSYEQYF.